This TCR beta chain stems from a study of CD4+ T cells in melanoma. This CDR3 is built from 15 residues. Trimming removed 5 bases at V and 6 bases at J, with 17 bases between. The germline CDR1 and CDR2 sequences are SGHNT and YENEEA. Points on this clone: Its target is unknown.

The protocol was immunoSEQ multiplex PCR, while the TCRdb copy is restricted to in-frame clones and leaves out a portion. The sample records about 15,000 clones, less than 70% being singletons. Whole-study findings and limits: CD8+ T cell, macrophage and B cell function reportedly correlated with neoantigen-specific CD4+ T cells. In melanoma, neoantigen-specific CD4+ T cells reportedly differed in differentiation state.

Sequencing used cells from a culture (not recorded whether cultured in vitro). The chain uses TRBV11-3 and TRBJ2-1; D could derive from TRBD1 or TRBD2 (5 bases each). The source is a human donor with melanoma. CDR3 in amino acids: CASSLGPTNINEQFF. DNA for the CDR3: TGTGCCAGCAGCCTGGGACCAACTAATATCAATGAGCAGTTCTTC.